Shown below are 25 T cell receptor beta chains from a single sample sequenced in a study of T cells after yellow fever vaccination. TCRdb re-called the 5' RACE reads with MiXCR, one entry per CDR3 protein. The table includes almost 600,000 distinct CDR3 sequences, approximately 13% detected once. The starting material was PBMCs, obtained on the day of the yellow fever booster vaccination. These receptors all come from a man aged 25 to 40 who received the YFV17D yellow fever vaccine.

The chain carries TRBV10-3 and TRBJ2-7; the D is unclear. Trimming removed 6 bases at V and 0 bases at J, with 15 bases between. The CDR3 is made up of 15 amino acids. The germline CDR1 and CDR2 sequences are ENHRY and SYGVKD. Here the CDR3 DNA reads TGTGCCATCAGAGTCGGAACCTCGAGCTCCTACGAGCAGTACTTC. This sequence encodes CAIRVGTSSSYEQYF.

The V and J genes are TRBV7-2 and TRBJ1-1; unclear D gene. Trimming shortened V by 1 base and J by 4 bases, and 4 bases separated the two germline ends. This CDR3 has 12 amino acids. Germline CDR1 is SGHTA and CDR2 is FQGNSA. The CDR3 is CASSLVTTEAFF. CDR3 coding DNA: TGTGCCAGCAGCTTAGTTACCACTGAAGCTTTCTTT.

The rearrangement joins TRBV28 to TRBJ2-1; D unclear. Trimming cost V 4 bases and J 6 bases, with 13 bases left between them. Looked up from germline, CDR1 is MDHEN and CDR2 is SYDVKM. The CDR3 loop spans 14 amino acids. The CDR3 sequence is CASSSLDGVNEQFF. CDR3 DNA: TGTGCCAGCAGTTCCCTTGACGGCGTCAATGAGCAGTTCTTC.

This clonotype was observed many times. The genes are TRBV10-2 and TRBJ2-1, with TRBD2 matching over 10 bases. The CDR3 length is 13 residues. The V segment lost 10 bases and the J segment 8 bases; nucleotides outside the gene matches: 8. The germline gives CDR1 WSHSY, CDR2 SAAADI. The CDR3 nucleotides read TGCGCCACCGAGGACAGCGGGAGGGATGAGCAGTTCTTC. Amino acid sequence: CATEDSGRDEQFF.

The chain joins TRBV5-1 to TRBJ1-2, with 7 bases aligning to TRBD1. The CDR3 has 16 amino acids. Germline assignment: CDR1 SGHRS and CDR2 YFSETQ. The V gene end was trimmed by 6 bases and the J gene end by 0 bases; junction bases not matched to a gene: 11. The CDR3 loop reads CASNRTGPTPNYGYTF. In DNA, the CDR3 is TGCGCCAGCAACAGGACAGGACCTACTCCTAACTATGGCTACACCTTC.

V usage is TRBV7-8 and J usage is TRBJ2-3, with 11 nucleotides matching TRBD2. There are 15 residues in the CDR3. Germline trimming cut 1 base from V and 9 bases from J; bases unmatched to any gene: 6. CDR1 is SGHVS and CDR2 is FQNEAQ in the germline V gene. The CDR3 here is CASSLVTSGRPTQYF. CDR3 in DNA: TGTGCCAGCAGCTTAGTAACTAGCGGGAGACCCACGCAGTATTTT.

This clonotype occurred a few times. This chain connects TRBV28 to TRBJ1-2, with D perhaps matching TRBD1 (6 bases). The germline V gene encodes CDR1 MDHEN and CDR2 SYDVKM. V was pared by 11 bases and J by 8 bases, with 18 bases between. The CDR3 loop spans 12 amino acids. CDR3 sequence: CASHPGGGGYTF. The CDR3 region has the DNA TGTGCCTCCCACCCCGGGGGCGGAGGCTACACCTTC.

This clonotype was seen ten or more times. The chain couples TRBV19 to TRBJ2-1; D unclear. Germline loops: CDR1 LNHDA, CDR2 SQIVND (reference sequence). V lost 1 base, J lost 8 bases, and 6 bases lay in between. The length of the CDR3 is 12 residues. The CDR3 sequence is CASSIGRYEQFF. CDR3 DNA: TGTGCCAGTAGTATAGGACGGTATGAGCAGTTCTTC. The complete variable domain, with remaining parts taken from reference TRBV19 and TRBJ2-1, reads DGGITQSPKYLFRKEGQNVTLSCEQNLNHDAMYWYRQDPGQGLRLIYYSQIVNDFQKGDIAEGYSVSREKKESFPLTVTSAQKNPTAFYLCASSIGRYEQFFGPGTRLTVL.

The chain has TRBV12-3 or TRBV12-4 and TRBJ2-7; 8 nucleotides match TRBD1. This CDR3 spans 13 amino acids. Trimming at V came to 6 bases and at J to 9 bases, leaving 10 bases not matched to a gene. CDR3 protein: CASRSDRELGQYF. In nucleotides, the CDR3 is TGTGCCAGCAGGTCGGACAGGGAGTTGGGGCAGTACTTC.

The chain links TRBV6-5 to TRBJ2-1, with D hard to call. Trimming took 0 bases from V and 9 from J, leaving 12 bases between them. The CDR3 length is 14 residues. CDR1 MNHEY and CDR2 SVGAGI come from the germline V gene. CDR3 region: CASSYSLSGIEQFF. The CDR3 nucleotides read TGTGCCAGCAGTTACTCCCTGTCTGGGATTGAGCAGTTCTTC.

This chain joins TRBV2 and TRBJ2-2; 8 bases fit TRBD2. This CDR3 spans 14 amino acids. Germline assignment: CDR1 SNHLY and CDR2 FYNNEI. The trim removed 6 bases at V and 5 bases at J, leaving 5 bases unmatched. The CDR3 DNA follows: TGTGCCAGCAGACGGGGGGGAGGGACCGGGGAGCTGTTTTTT. The encoded protein is CASRRGGGTGELFF. Variable domain in full (rest from reference TRBV2 and TRBJ2-2): EPEVTQTPSHQVTQMGQEVILRCVPISNHLYFYWYRQILGQKVEFLVSFYNNEISEKSEIFDDQFSVERPDGSNFTLKIRSTKLEDSAMYFCASRRGGGTGELFFGEGSRLTVL.

In this sample, this clonotype turned up many times. The chain carries TRBV5-1 and TRBJ2-1, with a possible D match to TRBD2 (5 bases). The V end lost 4 bases, the J end lost 7 bases, and 12 bases lay between the germline ends. The CDR3 has 13 amino acids. Germline V gene lookup returns CDR1 SGHRS and CDR2 YFSETQ. The CDR3 region has the DNA TGCGCCAGCAGCGCCGCGGGCGGGAATGAGCAGTTCTTC. This translates into CASSAAGGNEQFF.

This chain links TRBV4-3 with TRBJ2-1; D gene ambiguous. The CDR3 has 13 residues. Germline loops: CDR1 LGHNA, CDR2 YSLEER. V lost 5 bases to trimming and J lost 5 bases, with 10 bases between them. The CDR3 region has the DNA TGCGCCAGCAGCGTCGTTATTGACAATGAGCAGTTCTTC. This sequence encodes CASSVVIDNEQFF.

This rearrangement joins TRBV12-3 or TRBV12-4 to TRBJ2-5, with 8 nucleotides matching TRBD1. With 6 bases clipped from V and 5 bases from J, the junction kept 11 bases outside the gene matches. This CDR3 contains 15 residues. In DNA form, the CDR3 reads TGTGCCAGCAGCCCTACGACAGGGGCGGTGGAGACCCAGTACTTC. It encodes CASSPTTGAVETQYF.

This clonotype has more than one count but fewer than ten. The rearrangement links TRBV20-1 to TRBJ2-1; 7 bases are a match to TRBD1. This CDR3 contains 14 residues. V gave up 5 bases and J gave up 4 bases; unmatched junction bases: 8. The V gene's germline CDR1 is DFQATT and CDR2 SNEGSKA (reference sequence). The CDR3 sequence is CSASDRARYNEQFF. CDR3 nucleotides: TGCAGTGCTTCAGACAGGGCCCGTTACAATGAGCAGTTCTTC.

This clonotype was detected only a few times. V gene TRBV20-1 combines with J gene TRBJ1-2, with a possible D match to TRBD1 (5 bases). V dropped 3 bases and J dropped 8 bases, with 16 bases sitting between them. CDR3 size: 13 residues. Germline V gene lookup returns CDR1 DFQATT and CDR2 SNEGSKA (reference sequence). CDR3 residues: CSASGGRLLGYTF. The CDR3 coding sequence is TGCAGTGCTAGCGGGGGAAGGTTGCTAGGCTACACCTTC.

This clonotype occurred a few times. The chain has TRBV5-1 and TRBJ2-3; 7 bases map to TRBD1. This CDR3 has 14 amino acids. V was clipped by 3 bases and J by 9 bases; unmatched bases: 10. In germline, CDR1 is SGHRS, CDR2 YFSETQ. CDR3 nucleotide sequence: TGCGCCAGCAGCTCAGAGGGGGCGGAGGAAACGCAGTATTTT. Translated: CASSSEGAEETQYF. Together with reference TRBV5-1 and TRBJ2-3, the CDR3 gives the full variable domain: KAGVTQTPRYLIKTRGQQVTLSCSPISGHRSVSWYQQTPGQGLQFLFEYFSETQRNKGNFPGRFSGRQFSNSRSEMNVSTLELGDSALYLCASSSEGAEETQYFGPGTRLTVL.

This clonotype came up a few times. The V and J genes are TRBV30 and TRBJ2-3; D uncertain. Trimming pared 7 bases from V and 1 base from J, leaving 12 bases between. The CDR3 extends over 13 amino acids. CDR1 and CDR2 (germline): GTSNPN, SVGIG (reference sequence). The CDR3 sequence is CAFRRFGTDTQYF. As DNA, the CDR3 is TGTGCCTTTCGCCGGTTCGGCACAGATACGCAGTATTTT.

This sequence joins TRBV3-1 and TRBJ2-7; 7 positions match TRBD1. With V trimmed by 1 base and J by 2 bases, 5 bases remained unmatched. This CDR3 has 15 amino acids. CDR1 and CDR2 from the germline V gene are LGHDT and YNNKEL (reference sequence). The CDR3 region has the DNA TGTGCCAGCAGCCAAGGGGGACAGCCTACCTACGAGCAGTACTTC. This encodes CASSQGGQPTYEQYF.

The chain has TRBV5-1 and TRBJ1-1; no clear D. V shed 1 base and J shed 7 bases, with 17 bases lying between them. The CDR3 is 15 residues long. Germline V CDR1 and CDR2: SGHRS, YFSETQ. The CDR3 loop reads CASSLLIGTDIEAFF. CDR3 DNA sequence: TGCGCCAGCAGCTTGTTGATTGGTACAGACATTGAAGCTTTCTTT.

This clonotype was detected many times. In DNA form, the CDR3 reads TGCAGCGTAAAACAGGGCTACGAGCAGTACTTC. Protein: CSVKQGYEQYF. The gene calls are TRBV29-1 and TRBJ2-7, with D possibly being TRBD1 (6 bases). The CDR3 consists of 11 residues. Germline assignment: CDR1 SQVTM and CDR2 ANQGSEA. Between the trimmed V and J ends, which lost 6 bases and 3 bases, there was a span of 9 bases.

The gene calls are TRBV30 and TRBJ2-3; TRBD1 matches at 8 bases. The CDR3 length is 14 residues. V gave up 5 bases and J gave up 0 bases; unmatched junction bases: 4. The V gene's germline CDR1 is GTSNPN and CDR2 SVGIG (reference sequence). The CDR3, as DNA: TGTGCCTGGGAGCAGGGGGCCAGCACAGATACGCAGTATTTT. Translated: CAWEQGASTDTQYF.

This clonotype turned up a few times. V usage is TRBV10-3 and J usage is TRBJ1-1; D uncertain. V was pared by 8 bases and J by 2 bases, with 9 bases between. CDR1 and CDR2 (germline): ENHRY, SYGVKD. The CDR3 consists of 12 residues. This CDR3 reads CAISLSNTEAFF. As DNA, the CDR3 is TGTGCCATCTCCCTAAGCAACACTGAAGCTTTCTTT.

This clonotype has just a few counts. The CDR3 spells CASFRQGARQDTQYF. CDR3 bases: TGTGCCAGCTTCCGACAGGGGGCGCGACAAGATACGCAGTATTTT. The chain links TRBV27 to TRBJ2-3, with 10 bases lining up with TRBD1. The CDR3 spans 15 residues. Losses at the gene ends were 8 bases for V and 5 bases for J; bases not matched to a gene: 10. Germline CDR1 MNHEY, CDR2 SMNVEV (reference sequence).

The chain uses TRBV7-2 and TRBJ2-1; TRBD2 matches 8 bases. Trimming took 3 bases from V and 14 from J; bases not matched to a gene: 3. The CDR3 has 11 amino acids. The V gene's germline CDR1 is SGHTA and CDR2 FQGNSA. The CDR3 nucleotides read TGTGCCAGCAGCTTTAGGACTAGCAAGTTCTTC. It is translated as CASSFRTSKFF.